The 15 T cell receptor beta chains reported below all come from one sample, sequenced in a study of patients and donors after allogeneic stem cell transplantation. TCRdb used MiXCR to reprocess the RT-PCR reads, holding one entry per CDR3 protein. The top ten hold 5% to 7.5% of the sample, which has 900,000 to 1,000,000 distinct CDR3 sequences, approximately 18% seen once. Material: blood, either unsorted or a sorted T cell fraction (not recorded which). The source of these receptors is a human donor who was either an allogeneic HSCT recipient or a stem cell or donor lymphocyte infusion donor (not recorded which). It is not recorded whose cells these are; they may come from a transplant donor.

This clonotype was seen a handful of times. The rearrangement uses TRBV20-1 and TRBJ2-5; 10 nucleotides line up with TRBD2. Per germline, CDR1 DFQATT and CDR2 SNEGSKA (reference sequence). V dropped 6 bases and J dropped 4; count of bases not matched to a gene: 14. CDR3 length: 16 residues. The CDR3 DNA is TGCAGTGCGGGGACGGTGAGCGGGGGGGCCGGAGAGACCCAGTACTTC. It yields the protein CSAGTVSGGAGETQYF.

This clonotype has more than one count but fewer than ten. The V and J genes are TRBV27 and TRBJ2-3; 8 positions match TRBD1. V was pared by 2 bases and J by 1 base, with 11 bases of the junction left unmatched. The CDR3 runs to 18 residues. Per the germline V gene, CDR1 is MNHEY and CDR2 is SMNVEV (reference sequence). The CDR3 is CASSLIAQGALGTDTQYF. The CDR3 nucleotides are TGTGCCAGCAGTTTAATAGCCCAGGGGGCGTTGGGCACAGATACGCAGTATTTT.

The chain carries TRBV20-1 and TRBJ1-2, with D perhaps TRBD1 (5 bases). This CDR3 has 17 residues. The ends were cut back, 1 base at V and 0 bases at J, with 18 bases in the middle. Germline CDR1 and CDR2: DFQATT and SNEGSKA (reference sequence). For the CDR3, the DNA is TGCAGTGCTAGAGTTCCGGGCGGGGACGGCGCTAACTATGGCTACACCTTC. Its translation is CSARVPGGDGANYGYTF.

The CDR3 protein is CAWSPGQGGSPLHF. CDR3 nucleotides: TGTGCCTGGAGTCCGGGACAGGGCGGGTCACCCCTCCACTTT. The chain has TRBV30 and TRBJ1-6; 9 nucleotides line up with TRBD1. The CDR3 has 14 amino acids. CDR1 and CDR2 (germline): GTSNPN, SVGIG (reference sequence). Trimming removed 2 bases from V and 10 bases from J; junction bases left unmatched: 6.

This clonotype was seen a few times. The V and J genes are TRBV10-2 and TRBJ2-1, with 10 positions matching TRBD2. This CDR3 has 15 amino acids. The germline V gene has CDR1 WSHSY and CDR2 SAAADI. The ends lost 3 bases at V and 10 bases at J; junction bases unmatched: 9. The CDR3 spells CASSEFPAGGREQFF. CDR3 sequence (DNA): TGCGCCAGCAGTGAATTCCCAGCGGGGGGGCGGGAGCAGTTCTTC.

This clonotype showed up just a few times. The CDR3 sequence is CASSVNSPISSYEQYF. CDR3 nucleotides: TGTGCCAGCTCAGTCAATTCCCCCATCTCCTCCTACGAGCAGTACTTC. V gene TRBV18 combines with J gene TRBJ2-7; D ambiguous. The CDR3 contains 16 residues. Germline loops: CDR1 KGHSH, CDR2 LQKENI. V shed 5 bases and J shed 0 bases, with 17 bases lying between them.

Worth noting for this clonotype: A read error may be the cause here, since a much bigger clone is one base away. The V and J genes are TRBV2 and TRBJ1-1; 8 nucleotides match TRBD1. Germline V gene sequence: CDR1 SNHLY, CDR2 FYNNEI. V was pared by 5 bases and J by 4 bases, with 9 bases of the junction left unmatched. The CDR3 is 15 amino acids. The CDR3, as DNA: TGTGCCAGCAGTCCCCGGACAGGGACTAGCACTGAAGCTTTCTTT. Amino acid sequence: CASSPRTGTSTEAFF.

The chain combines TRBV6-2 or TRBV6-3 with TRBJ1-1; D gene ambiguous. The V end was cut by 2 bases, the J end by 5 bases, with 12 bases between. Germline lookup yields CDR1 MNHEY and CDR2 SVGEGT. The CDR3 runs 14 residues. This chain's CDR3 is CASSYRGPGTEAFF. In nucleotides, the CDR3 is TGTGCCAGCAGTTACCGTGGCCCCGGGACTGAAGCTTTCTTT.

This clonotype came up many times. The chain uses TRBV12-3 or TRBV12-4 and TRBJ1-3, with TRBD1 as a possible D gene (5 bases). This CDR3 spans 14 amino acids. Between the trimmed V and J ends, which lost 8 bases and 4 bases, there was a span of 15 bases. CDR3 region: CASAPGTSGNTIYF. The CDR3 DNA follows: TGTGCCAGCGCCCCCGGGACTTCGGGAAACACCATATATTTT.

There are a few counts of this clonotype. The chain is built from TRBV12-3 or TRBV12-4 and TRBJ2-3; 10 bases agree with TRBD2. The CDR3 has 16 amino acids. The V segment lost 6 bases and the J segment 5 bases; nucleotides outside the gene matches: 11. The CDR3: CASSPPGLASLDTQYF. The CDR3 DNA reads TGTGCCAGCAGCCCTCCGGGACTAGCGAGTCTAGATACGCAGTATTTT.

V is TRBV3-1 and J is TRBJ2-1; 10 nucleotides line up with TRBD2. The CDR3 is 14 residues long. Unmatched junction bases numbered 3, after V lost 0 bases and J lost 10 bases. Germline values: CDR1 LGHDT, CDR2 YNNKEL (reference sequence). CDR3 in amino acids: CASSQDPGLAEQFF. Here the CDR3 DNA reads TGTGCCAGCAGCCAAGATCCGGGACTAGCGGAGCAGTTCTTC.

This clonotype came up a few times. The chain has TRBV5-1 and TRBJ2-5, with 7 bases matching TRBD2. Trimming cost V 0 bases and J 0 bases; bases outside gene matches: 5. Germline lookup yields CDR1 SGHRS and CDR2 YFSETQ. The CDR3 is 16 amino acids. The CDR3 is CASSLEGRAHQETQYF. The DNA of the CDR3 is TGCGCCAGCAGCTTGGAAGGGAGGGCCCACCAAGAGACCCAGTACTTC.

The chain links TRBV19 to TRBJ2-7, with unresolved D. The germline gives CDR1 LNHDA, CDR2 SQIVND (reference sequence). Trimming stripped 2 bases from V and 2 bases from J, with 10 bases between. The CDR3 length is 14 residues. The CDR3: CASSIIGQTYEQYF. In nucleotides, the CDR3 is TGTGCCAGTAGTATAATCGGGCAGACCTACGAGCAGTACTTC.

This clonotype was seen only a few times. The rearrangement links TRBV29-1 to TRBJ1-6, with 7 positions matching TRBD1. The ends lost 4 bases at V and 6 bases at J; junction bases unmatched: 3. Germline lookup yields CDR1 SQVTM and CDR2 ANQGSEA. The CDR3 length is 13 residues. The CDR3, as DNA: TGCAGCGTTGCCGGGACAGTTAATTCACCCCTCCACTTT. Protein: CSVAGTVNSPLHF.

The chain joins TRBV5-6 to TRBJ2-7, with unresolved D. The CDR3 runs 16 residues. Germline V gives CDR1 SGHDT, CDR2 YYEEEE. V lost 3 bases and J 2 bases, leaving 18 bases between the germline ends. CDR3 coding DNA: TGTGCCAGCAGCTACGCAGGCGGTCTCACCCCCTACGAGCAGTACTTC. This codes for CASSYAGGLTPYEQYF.